These T cell receptor beta chains were read from a single sample in a study of Ad26.COV2.S vaccination and SARS-CoV-2 variants. The method was immunoSEQ multiplex PCR; TCRdb's version includes in-frame clones alone and lacks a portion of them. The data show 380,000 or so clones, approximately 86% seen once. The starting material was peripheral blood, obtained in a trial of Ad26.COV2.S vaccine versus placebo. These receptors all stem from a person between 18 and 60 years old who received the Ad26.COV2.S COVID-19 vaccine or a placebo. Each CDR3 is given with its conserved first and last residue. A D gene is named only where the DNA matches it firmly. Rows give clone size only sometimes, using once, few, many, or a class for an expanded clone.

J: TRBJ2-1; D: NA; size: once; V: TRBV30; DNA: TGTGCCTGGAGTGTCTCCTGGAATGAGCAGTTCTTC; CDR3: CAWSVSWNEQFF
J: TRBJ1-6; D: TRBD1; size: once; V: TRBV10-2; DNA: TGCGCCAGCAGTGCGACAGGGCAGGGTTCACCCCTCCACTTT; CDR3: CASSATGQGSPLHF
J: TRBJ1-2; D: NA; size: NA; V: TRBV28; DNA: TGTGGAACGAATGGGAACTATGGCTACACCTTC; CDR3: CGTNGNYGYTF
J: TRBJ1-1; D: NA; size: NA; V: TRBV29-1; DNA: TGCAGCGCCCGAGCAAGGGTAGTTAGAGGGGGTGAAGCTTTCTTT; CDR3: CSARARVVRGGEAFF
J: TRBJ2-3; D: NA; size: NA; V: TRBV5-6; DNA: TGTGCCAGCAGCTTGTGGGAACTTACAGATACGCAGTATTTT; CDR3: CASSLWELTDTQYF
J: TRBJ2-5; D: TRBD2; size: NA; V: TRBV9; DNA: TGTGCCAGCAGCGTAGGCGGGAGTTCCCAAGAGACCCAGTACTTC; CDR3: CASSVGGSSQETQYF
J: TRBJ2-1; D: NA; size: NA; V: TRBV7-9; DNA: TGTGCCAGCAGCCAACGAGGGCGGAATGAGCAGTTCTTC; CDR3: CASSQRGRNEQFF
J: TRBJ2-1; D: TRBD2; size: NA; V: TRBV7-9; DNA: TGTGCCAGCAGCTTAGCCTCGCGGGGGGGCCTTTTTGATGAGCAGTTCTTC; CDR3: CASSLASRGGLFDEQFF
J: TRBJ1-2; D: NA; size: NA; V: TRBV18; DNA: TGTGCCAGCTCACCACCCGGGGGCCTAGGCTACACCTTC; CDR3: CASSPPGGLGYTF
J: TRBJ1-2; D: NA; size: NA; V: TRBV3-1/TRBV3-2; DNA: TGTGCCAGCAGCCAAGAGGGCAGGGGAGGTAACTATGGCTACACCTTC; CDR3: CASSQEGRGGNYGYTF
J: TRBJ1-6; D: TRBD1; size: NA; V: TRBV4-1; DNA: TGCGCCAGCAGCCAGCCCGGGACAGCATTCAATAATTCACCCCTCCACTTT; CDR3: CASSQPGTAFNNSPLHF
J: TRBJ1-1; D: TRBD1; size: NA; V: TRBV12-5; DNA: TGTGCTAGTGGTTTAACGCAGGGGGGCGACGCTTTCTTT; CDR3: CASGLTQGGDAFF
J: TRBJ2-1; D: NA; size: NA; V: TRBV24-1; DNA: TGTGCCACCAGTGATTTCGCAGGGAATTCCTACAATGAGCAGTTCTTC; CDR3: CATSDFAGNSYNEQFF
J: TRBJ1-4; D: NA; size: NA; V: TRBV7-8; DNA: TGTGCCAGCAGCTTAGGTACGGGGGAAAAACTGTTTTTT; CDR3: CASSLGTGEKLFF
J: TRBJ2-3; D: NA; size: NA; V: TRBV7-3; DNA: TGTGCCAGCAGCTTCGGAGGTTACACAGATACGCAGTATTTT; CDR3: CASSFGGYTDTQYF
J: TRBJ2-7; D: NA; size: NA; V: TRBV7-9; DNA: TGTGCCAGCAGCTTGAGTCCGGGGAGTTCCTACGAGCAGTACTTC; CDR3: CASSLSPGSSYEQYF
J: TRBJ2-2; D: TRBD2; size: NA; V: TRBV5-1; DNA: TGCGCCAGCAGCTTTTTTAGCGGGAGATCGGGCGGGGAGCTGTTTTTT; CDR3: CASSFFSGRSGGELFF
J: TRBJ1-2; D: NA; size: few; V: TRBV9; DNA: TGTGCCAGCAGGGAGAGCCTATATGGCTACACCTTC; CDR3: CASRESLYGYTF
J: TRBJ1-6; D: NA; size: NA; V: TRBV6-2/TRBV6-3; DNA: TGTGCCAGCAGCCCTCTCTTAAATTCACCCCTCCACTTT; CDR3: CASSPLLNSPLHF
J: TRBJ2-2; D: TRBD2; size: NA; V: TRBV4-1; DNA: TGCGCCAGCAGCCCCCTCGGGACGGGAGGAGGGGCCGGGGAGCTGTTTTTT; CDR3: CASSPLGTGGGAGELFF
J: TRBJ1-1; D: NA; size: NA; V: TRBV19; DNA: TGTGCCAGTGCATATCGGGCTCGGGAACGGAACACTGAAGCTTTCTTT; CDR3: CASAYRARERNTEAFF
J: TRBJ2-7; D: TRBD2; size: NA; V: TRBV4-2; DNA: TGTGCCAGCAGCCAACTCTTCGGTAGCGGGAGGGCCGGTGGCTCCTACGAGCAGTACTTC; CDR3: CASSQLFGSGRAGGSYEQYF
J: TRBJ2-7; D: NA; size: NA; V: TRBV10-3; DNA: TGTGCCATCAGTGAGAACTACTACGAGCAGTACTTC; CDR3: CAISENYYEQYF
J: TRBJ2-7; D: TRBD1; size: NA; V: TRBV18; DNA: TGTGCCAGCTCACCACCCTCACAGGGGGCTTACGAGCAGTACTTC; CDR3: CASSPPSQGAYEQYF
J: TRBJ2-1; D: TRBD2; size: NA; V: TRBV7-2; DNA: TGTGCCAGCAGATCGGGGGGGAACAATGAGCAGTTCTTC; CDR3: CASRSGGNNEQFF
J: TRBJ2-5; D: TRBD1; size: NA; V: TRBV6-2/TRBV6-3; DNA: TGTGCCAGCAGTCGGACAGGGGGCAGGGAGACCCAGTACTTC; CDR3: CASSRTGGRETQYF
J: TRBJ2-7; D: TRBD1; size: NA; V: TRBV18; DNA: TGTGCCAGCTCGGAGGGACAGGTAGTCTACGAGCAGTACTTC; CDR3: CASSEGQVVYEQYF
J: TRBJ2-7; D: NA; size: NA; V: TRBV4-3; DNA: TGCGCCAGCAGCCAAGATCGCAGAGGGGCCTACGAGCAGTACTTC; CDR3: CASSQDRRGAYEQYF
J: TRBJ2-7; D: TRBD2; size: NA; V: TRBV7-2; DNA: TGTGCCGGAGGACTAGCGGGAGGAAACGAGCAGTACTTC; CDR3: CAGGLAGGNEQYF
J: TRBJ1-4; D: TRBD1; size: NA; V: TRBV7-9; DNA: TGTGCCAGCAGCCAAGGACAGGGACGATACGAAAAACTGTTTTTT; CDR3: CASSQGQGRYEKLFF